A selection of T cell receptor beta chains follows, all from one sample in a study of beta chain features in type 1 diabetes. Sequencing used immunoSEQ multiplex PCR; TCRdb keeps in-frame clones, though not all of them. The table lists roughly 180,000 clones, 7% to 9% of them singletons, with around 0.5% in the top ten. The specimen sequenced was central memory CD4+ T cells from blood. These TCRs come from a man in his late teens or twenties with type 1 diabetes. Each CDR3 is given with its conserved first and last residue. A D gene is named only where the DNA matches it firmly. Expanded clones are given a class, and other clones once, few, many or no size at all.

>TRBD2|few|TRBV7-2|TRBJ2-1
CASSLASLSGGYNEQFF
TGTGCCAGCAGCTTAGCCTCCCTTAGCGGGGGCTACAATGAGCAGTTCTTC
>TRBD2|few|TRBV14|TRBJ2-7
CASSQSLAGNEQYF
TGTGCCAGCAGCCAAAGCCTAGCGGGCAACGAGCAGTACTTC
>TRBD2|-|TRBV11-3|TRBJ2-1
CASSLSGTSGGTEQFF
TGTGCCAGCAGCCTATCCGGGACTAGCGGCGGTACTGAGCAGTTCTTC
>-|-|TRBV5-4|TRBJ2-3
CASSRGGTDTQYF
TGTGCCAGCAGCCGGGGAGGCACAGATACGCAGTATTTT
>-|few|TRBV30|TRBJ1-1
CAWRGRAMDTEAFF
TGTGCCTGGAGGGGCAGGGCTATGGACACTGAAGCTTTCTTT
>TRBD1|few|TRBV19|TRBJ1-1
CASSRDRGRRVNTEAFF
TGTGCCAGTAGTAGGGACAGGGGGCGCCGGGTGAACACTGAAGCTTTCTTT
>-|many|TRBV27|TRBJ2-7
CATHRQAGRSYEQYF
TGTGCCACCCACCGTCAGGCGGGACGCTCCTACGAGCAGTACTTC
>-|many|TRBV20-1|TRBJ2-3
CSAHRTDTQYF
TGCAGTGCTCATCGCACAGATACGCAGTATTTT
>TRBD2|-|TRBV4-3|TRBJ2-4
CASSQWTSGGPENIQYF
TGCGCCAGCAGCCAATGGACTAGCGGGGGGCCCGAAAACATTCAGTACTTC
>-|-|TRBV18|TRBJ2-1
CASSPTGGAYNEQFF
TGTGCCAGCTCACCAACGGGGGGCGCCTACAATGAGCAGTTCTTC
>TRBD2|-|TRBV28|TRBJ2-7
CASSFPSGGPAISYEQYF
TGTGCCAGCAGTTTCCCTAGCGGGGGGCCCGCAATCTCCTACGAGCAGTACTTC
>TRBD2|few|TRBV29-1|TRBJ2-1
CSVEDGGGYGNEQFF
TGCAGCGTTGAAGATGGGGGGGGGTACGGGAATGAGCAGTTCTTC
>TRBD1|few|TRBV5-4|TRBJ2-1
CASSGGQGSYNEQFF
TGTGCCAGCAGCGGGGGACAGGGGTCCTACAATGAGCAGTTCTTC
>-|-|TRBV5-1|TRBJ1-4
CASSETENEKLFF
TGCGCCAGCAGCGAAACAGAGAATGAAAAACTGTTTTTT
>TRBD2|few|TRBV4-3|TRBJ2-7
CASSQDVRSGGYEQYF
TGCGCCAGCAGCCAAGATGTAAGGAGCGGGGGATACGAGCAGTACTTC
>-|-|TRBV28|TRBJ2-3
CASSLRGWTDTQYF
TGTGCCAGCAGTTTACGCGGTTGGACAGATACGCAGTATTTT
>TRBD1|few|TRBV5-1|TRBJ2-7
CASSLATGGSLEQYF
TGCGCCAGCAGCTTGGCGACAGGGGGCTCTCTCGAGCAGTACTTC
>-|few|TRBV25-1|TRBJ2-2
CASSEKGYTGELFF
TGTGCCAGCAGTGAAAAGGGGTACACCGGGGAGCTGTTTTTT
>-|-|TRBV6-5|TRBJ1-6
CASSGTSGPLHF
TGTGCCAGCAGTGGGACTTCTGGGCCCCTCCACTTT
>-|-|TRBV2|TRBJ1-2
CASSTYGQLYGYTF
TGTGCCAGCAGTACATACGGACAGCTCTATGGCTACACCTTC
>-|-|TRBV7-8|TRBJ2-2
CASSFGVAGELFF
TGTGCCAGCAGCTTCGGGGTCGCCGGGGAGCTGTTTTTT
>TRBD1|-|TRBV7-2|TRBJ2-3
CASSSQGADTDTQYF
TGTGCCAGCAGCTCACAGGGGGCGGACACAGATACGCAGTATTTT
>TRBD1|-|TRBV28|TRBJ2-3
CASSSPGQGVADTQYF
TGTGCCAGCAGTTCGCCGGGACAGGGGGTAGCAGATACGCAGTATTTT
>-|few|TRBV28|TRBJ1-2
CASSPGLRGGYTF
TGTGCCAGCAGCCCAGGGTTACGTGGGGGCTACACCTTC
>-|-|TRBV30|TRBJ2-7
CAWRKSQGTKQYF
TGTGCCTGGAGAAAATCCCAGGGTACCAAGCAGTACTTC
>-|-|TRBV27|TRBJ2-2
CASSWGRTGELFF
TGTGCCAGCAGTTGGGGGCGAACCGGGGAGCTGTTTTTT
>TRBD1|-|TRBV7-7|TRBJ2-1
CASSLETGTATINEQFF
TGTGCCAGCAGCTTAGAAACCGGGACAGCCACGATAAATGAGCAGTTCTTC